A selection of T cell receptor beta chains follows, all from one sample in a study of Graves' ophthalmopathy and Graves' hyperthyroidism. TCRdb reprocessed the multiplex PCR reads via MiXCR and lists one record per CDR3 protein. The sample holds 500,000 to 800,000 distinct CDR3 sequences, roughly two fifths seen once. The material sequenced was peripheral blood. The receptors derive from an adult man with Graves' ophthalmopathy. The CDR3 runs from the conserved cysteine through the conserved F or W. A D gene is named only where the DNA matches it firmly. Size is stated for part of the rows, as once, few or many counts, or as a class when the clone is expanded.

clone size	V gene	J gene	D gene	CDR3 protein	CDR3 DNA
NA	TRBV10-3	TRBJ1-4	TRBD1	CAISAPGQGNEKLFF	TGTGCCATCAGTGCCCCGGGACAGGGGAATGAAAAACTGTTTTTT
NA	TRBV20-1	TRBJ2-2	NA	CSARDTEGSSGELFF	TGCAGTGCTAGAGATACGGAGGGGTCGAGCGGGGAGCTGTTTTTT
few	TRBV5-1	TRBJ2-7	NA	CASSLVGSGHRSYEQYF	TGCGCCAGCAGCTTGGTTGGTAGCGGCCACCGCTCCTACGAGCAGTACTTC
NA	TRBV7-9	TRBJ1-1	TRBD1	CASSSLDRGQYTEAFF	TGTGCCAGCAGCTCCCTCGACAGGGGGCAGTACACTGAAGCTTTCTTT
many	TRBV24-1	TRBJ1-5	NA	CATSGWGYQPQHF	TGTGCCACCAGTGGGTGGGGATATCAGCCCCAGCATTTT
many	TRBV29-1	TRBJ2-7	NA	CSVVLQRSYEQYF	TGCAGCGTTGTACTACAGAGGTCCTACGAGCAGTACTTC
NA	TRBV19	TRBJ2-7	NA	CASSGIMEAHEQYF	TGTGCCAGTAGTGGGATTATGGAGGCGCACGAGCAGTACTTC
NA	TRBV4-1	TRBJ2-5	TRBD1	CASSQASGTGGGETQYF	TGTGCCAGCAGCCAAGCTTCCGGGACAGGGGGCGGAGAGACCCAGTACTTC
many	TRBV3-1	TRBJ2-7	NA	CASSQLARRGYEQYF	TGTGCCAGCAGCCAACTAGCGCGAAGGGGCTACGAGCAGTACTTC
NA	TRBV7-9	TRBJ1-1	NA	CASSPGSFGGTEAFF	TGTGCCAGCAGCCCCGGGTCATTCGGAGGGACTGAAGCTTTCTTT
NA	TRBV29-1	TRBJ1-1	TRBD1	CSGLTGGTEAFF	TGCAGTGGCCTGACAGGGGGCACTGAAGCTTTCTTT
many	TRBV29-1	TRBJ2-1	NA	CSEARALRDEQFF	TGCAGCGAGGCACGGGCTTTGCGCGATGAGCAGTTCTTC
many	TRBV6-5	TRBJ1-1	NA	CASSYRGQGEAFF	TGTGCCAGCAGTTACAGAGGGCAGGGTGAAGCTTTCTTT
many	TRBV25-1	TRBJ1-1	NA	CASSESGGYTEAFF	TGTGCCAGCAGTGAAAGTGGGGGGTACACTGAAGCTTTCTTT